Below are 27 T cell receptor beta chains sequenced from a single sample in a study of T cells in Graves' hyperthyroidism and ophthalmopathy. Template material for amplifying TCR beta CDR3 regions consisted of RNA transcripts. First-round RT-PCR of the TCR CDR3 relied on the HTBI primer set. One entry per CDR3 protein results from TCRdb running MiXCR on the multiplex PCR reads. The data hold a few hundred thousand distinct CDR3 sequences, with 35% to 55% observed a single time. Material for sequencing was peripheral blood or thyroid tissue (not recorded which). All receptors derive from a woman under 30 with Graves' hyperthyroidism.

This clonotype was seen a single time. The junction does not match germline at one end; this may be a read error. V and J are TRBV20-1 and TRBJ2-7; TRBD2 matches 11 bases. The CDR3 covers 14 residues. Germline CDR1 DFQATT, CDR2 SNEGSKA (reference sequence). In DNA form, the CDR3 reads TGCAGTGCCCGTCCGGGACTAGCGGCCAACGAGCAGAACTTC. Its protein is CSARPGLAANEQNF.

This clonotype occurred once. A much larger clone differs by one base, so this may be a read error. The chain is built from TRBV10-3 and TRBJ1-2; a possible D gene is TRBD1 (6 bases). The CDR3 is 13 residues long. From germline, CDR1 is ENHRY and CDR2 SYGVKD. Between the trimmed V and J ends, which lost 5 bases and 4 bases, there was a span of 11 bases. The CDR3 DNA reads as TGTGCCATCAGTCGGGGGCGCGTCTATGGCTACACCTTC. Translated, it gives CAISRGRVYGYTF.

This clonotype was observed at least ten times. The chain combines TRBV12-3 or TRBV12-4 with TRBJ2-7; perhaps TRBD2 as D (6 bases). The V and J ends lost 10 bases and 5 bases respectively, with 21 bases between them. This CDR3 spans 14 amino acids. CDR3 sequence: CAIAYAGRKNEQYF. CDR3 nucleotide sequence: TGTGCCATCGCGTATGCAGGGAGGAAGAACGAGCAGTACTTC.

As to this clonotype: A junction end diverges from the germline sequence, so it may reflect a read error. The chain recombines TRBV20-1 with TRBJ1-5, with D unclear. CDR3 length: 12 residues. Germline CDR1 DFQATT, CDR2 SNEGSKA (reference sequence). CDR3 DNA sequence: TGCAGTGCTAGAGATGGTCCCTTGCCCCAACATTTT. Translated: CSARDGPLPQHF.

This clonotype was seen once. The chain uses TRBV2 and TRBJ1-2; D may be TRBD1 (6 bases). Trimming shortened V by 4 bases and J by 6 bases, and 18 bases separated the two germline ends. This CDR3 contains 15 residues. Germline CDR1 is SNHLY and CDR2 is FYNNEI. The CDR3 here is CASSVSSGEDNGYTF. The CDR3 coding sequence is TGTGCCAGCAGTGTGTCGTCAGGGGAGGACAATGGCTACACCTTC.

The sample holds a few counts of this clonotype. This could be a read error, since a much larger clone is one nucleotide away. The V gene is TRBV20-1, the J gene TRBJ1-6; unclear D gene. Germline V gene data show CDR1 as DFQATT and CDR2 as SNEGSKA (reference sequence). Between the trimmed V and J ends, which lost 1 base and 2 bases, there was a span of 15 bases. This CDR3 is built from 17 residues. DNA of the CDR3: TGCAGTGCTAGAGGTCGGGGAGGGTTCGCCTATAATTCACCCCTCCACTTT. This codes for CSARGRGGFAYNSPLHF.

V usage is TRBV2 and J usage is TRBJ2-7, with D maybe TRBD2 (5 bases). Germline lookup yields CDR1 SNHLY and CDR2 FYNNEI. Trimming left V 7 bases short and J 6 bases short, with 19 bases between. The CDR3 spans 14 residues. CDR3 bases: TGTGCCAGCATCCAGTTTAACGGGGTAGGCGAGCAGTACTTC. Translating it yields CASIQFNGVGEQYF.

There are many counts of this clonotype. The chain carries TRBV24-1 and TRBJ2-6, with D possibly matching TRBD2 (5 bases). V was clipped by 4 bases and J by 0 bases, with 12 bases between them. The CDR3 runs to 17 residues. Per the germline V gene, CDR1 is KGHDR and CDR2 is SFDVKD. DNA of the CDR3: TGTGCCACCAGTGACCGGGATGACAACTCTGGGGCCAACGTCCTGACTTTC. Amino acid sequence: CATSDRDDNSGANVLTF.

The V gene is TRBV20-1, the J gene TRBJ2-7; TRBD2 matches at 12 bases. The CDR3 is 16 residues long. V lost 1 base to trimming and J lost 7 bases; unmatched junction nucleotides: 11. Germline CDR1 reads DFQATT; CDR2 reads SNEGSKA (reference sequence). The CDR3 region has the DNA TGCAGTGCTAGAGGCACTAGCGGGAGGAATGGCGGGGAGCAGTACTTC. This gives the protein CSARGTSGRNGGEQYF.

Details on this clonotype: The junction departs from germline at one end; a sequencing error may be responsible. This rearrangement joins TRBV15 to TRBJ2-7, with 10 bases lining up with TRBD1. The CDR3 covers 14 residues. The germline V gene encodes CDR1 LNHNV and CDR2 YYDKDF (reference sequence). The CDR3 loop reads CASSRGQGDYEQYF. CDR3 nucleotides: TGTGCCAGCAGCAGAGGACAGGGGGACTACGAGCAGTACTTC.

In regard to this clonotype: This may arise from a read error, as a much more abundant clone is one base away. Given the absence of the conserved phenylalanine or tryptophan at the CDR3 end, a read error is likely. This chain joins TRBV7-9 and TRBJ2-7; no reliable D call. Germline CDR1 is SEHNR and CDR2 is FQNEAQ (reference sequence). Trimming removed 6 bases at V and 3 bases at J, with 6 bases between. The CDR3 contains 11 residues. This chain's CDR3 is CASRPLYEQYL. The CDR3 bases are TGTGCCAGCAGGCCACTCTACGAGCAGTACCTC.

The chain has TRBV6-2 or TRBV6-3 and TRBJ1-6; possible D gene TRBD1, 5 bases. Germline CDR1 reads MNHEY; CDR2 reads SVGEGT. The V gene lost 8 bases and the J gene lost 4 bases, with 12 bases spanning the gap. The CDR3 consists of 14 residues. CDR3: CASGGREYNSPLHF. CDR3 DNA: TGTGCCAGCGGAGGCAGGGAGTATAATTCACCCCTCCACTTT.

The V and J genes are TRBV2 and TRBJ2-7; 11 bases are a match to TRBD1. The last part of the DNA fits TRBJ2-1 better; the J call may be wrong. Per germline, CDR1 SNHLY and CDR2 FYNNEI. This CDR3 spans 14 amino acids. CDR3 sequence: CASAPGQGVDEQFF. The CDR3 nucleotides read TGTGCCAGCGCTCCGGGACAGGGGGTCGATGAGCAGTTCTTC.

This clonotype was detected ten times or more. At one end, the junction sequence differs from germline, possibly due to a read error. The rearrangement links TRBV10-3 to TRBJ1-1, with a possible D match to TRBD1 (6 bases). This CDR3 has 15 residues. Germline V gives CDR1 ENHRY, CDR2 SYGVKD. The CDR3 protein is CAISDDEQGYTEALF. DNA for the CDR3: TGTGCCATCAGTGATGACGAACAGGGATACACTGAAGCTCTCTTT.

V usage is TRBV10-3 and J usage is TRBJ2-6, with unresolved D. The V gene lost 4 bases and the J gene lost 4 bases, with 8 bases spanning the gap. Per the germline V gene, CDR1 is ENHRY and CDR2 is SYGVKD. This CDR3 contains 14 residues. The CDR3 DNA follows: TGTGCCATCAGTGGTGGATCAGGGGCCAACGTCCTGACTTTC. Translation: CAISGGSGANVLTF.

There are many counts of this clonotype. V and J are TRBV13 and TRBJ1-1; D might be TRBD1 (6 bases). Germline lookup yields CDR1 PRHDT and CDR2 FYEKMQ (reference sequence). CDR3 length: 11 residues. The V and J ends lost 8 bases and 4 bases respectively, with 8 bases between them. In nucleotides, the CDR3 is TGTGCCAGCGGCAGGGGCACTGAAGCTTTCTTT. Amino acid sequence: CASGRGTEAFF.

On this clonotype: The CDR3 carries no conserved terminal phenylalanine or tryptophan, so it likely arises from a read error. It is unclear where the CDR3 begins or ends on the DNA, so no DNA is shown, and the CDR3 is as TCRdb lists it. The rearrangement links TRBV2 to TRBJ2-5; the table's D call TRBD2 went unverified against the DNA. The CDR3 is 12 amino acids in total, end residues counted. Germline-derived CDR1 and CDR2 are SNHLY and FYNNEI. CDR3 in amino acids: CASSEALGRANT.

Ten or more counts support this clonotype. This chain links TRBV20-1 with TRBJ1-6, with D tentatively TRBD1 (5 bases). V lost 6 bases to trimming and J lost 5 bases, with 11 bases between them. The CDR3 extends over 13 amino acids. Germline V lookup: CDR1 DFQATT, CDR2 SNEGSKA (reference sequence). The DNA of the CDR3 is TGCAGTGCCAGGGACGGAAATAATTCACCCCTCCACTTT. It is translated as CSARDGNNSPLHF.

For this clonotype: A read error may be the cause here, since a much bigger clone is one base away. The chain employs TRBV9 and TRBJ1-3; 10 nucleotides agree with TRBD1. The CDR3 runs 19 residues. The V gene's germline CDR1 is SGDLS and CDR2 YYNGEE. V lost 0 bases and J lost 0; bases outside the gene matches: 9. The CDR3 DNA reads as TGTGCCAGCAGCGTAGGGGGGACAGGGGCCGTTAGCTCTGGAAACACCATATATTTT. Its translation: CASSVGGTGAVSSGNTIYF.

The CDR3 bases are TGCAGTGCTTTAGCGGGAGGGAAGGAGACCCAGTACTTC. This sequence encodes CSALAGGKETQYF. J is TRBJ2-5 and V is TRBV20-1; 11 nucleotides align to TRBD2. The trim removed 5 bases at V and 5 bases at J, leaving 4 bases unmatched. This CDR3 has 13 residues. Germline-derived CDR1 and CDR2 are DFQATT and SNEGSKA (reference sequence).

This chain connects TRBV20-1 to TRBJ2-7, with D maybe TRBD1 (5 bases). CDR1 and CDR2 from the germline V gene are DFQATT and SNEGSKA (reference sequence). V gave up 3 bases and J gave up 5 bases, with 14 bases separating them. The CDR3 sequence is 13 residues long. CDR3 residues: CSARADRGDEQYF. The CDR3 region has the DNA TGCAGTGCTAGGGCGGATAGGGGTGACGAGCAGTACTTC.

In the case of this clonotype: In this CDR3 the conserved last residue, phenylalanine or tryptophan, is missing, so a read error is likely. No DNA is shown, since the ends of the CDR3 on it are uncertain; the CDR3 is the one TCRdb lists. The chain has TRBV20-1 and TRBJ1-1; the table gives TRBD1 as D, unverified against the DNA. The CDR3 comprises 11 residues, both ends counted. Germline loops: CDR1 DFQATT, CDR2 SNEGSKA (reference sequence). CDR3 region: CSALRDTNLAS.

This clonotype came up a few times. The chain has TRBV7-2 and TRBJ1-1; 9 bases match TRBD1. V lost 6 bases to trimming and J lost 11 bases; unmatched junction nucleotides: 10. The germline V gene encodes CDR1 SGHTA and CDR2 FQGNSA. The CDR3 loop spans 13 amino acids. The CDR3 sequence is CASSLHPTGGAFF. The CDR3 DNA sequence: TGTGCCAGCAGTTTGCACCCGACAGGGGGGGCTTTCTTT. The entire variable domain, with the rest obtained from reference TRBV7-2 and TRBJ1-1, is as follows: GAGVSQSPSNKVTEKGKDVELRCDPISGHTALYWYRQSLGQGLEFLIYFQGNSAPDKSGLPSDRFSAERTGGSVSTLTIQRTQQEDSAVYLCASSLHPTGGAFFGQGTRLTVV.

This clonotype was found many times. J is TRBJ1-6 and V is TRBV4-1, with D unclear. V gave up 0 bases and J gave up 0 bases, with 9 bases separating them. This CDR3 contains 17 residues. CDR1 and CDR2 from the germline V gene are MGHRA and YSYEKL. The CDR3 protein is CASSQELASSYNSPLHF. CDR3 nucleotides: TGCGCCAGCAGCCAAGAATTGGCCAGCTCCTATAATTCACCCCTCCACTTT.

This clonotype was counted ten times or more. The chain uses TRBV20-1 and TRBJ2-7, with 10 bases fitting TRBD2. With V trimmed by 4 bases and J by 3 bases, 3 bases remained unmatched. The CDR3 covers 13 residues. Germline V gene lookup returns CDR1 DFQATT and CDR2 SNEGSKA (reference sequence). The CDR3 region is CSATGTSVYEQYF. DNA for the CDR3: TGCAGTGCTACCGGGACTAGCGTCTACGAGCAGTACTTC.

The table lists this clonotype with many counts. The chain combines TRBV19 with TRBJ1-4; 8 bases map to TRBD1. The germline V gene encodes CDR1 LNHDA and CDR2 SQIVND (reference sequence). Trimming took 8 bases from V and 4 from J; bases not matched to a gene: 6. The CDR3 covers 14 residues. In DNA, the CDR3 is TGTGCCAGTCGGCGGGACAGGCTTAATGAAAAACTGTTTTTT. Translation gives CASRRDRLNEKLFF.

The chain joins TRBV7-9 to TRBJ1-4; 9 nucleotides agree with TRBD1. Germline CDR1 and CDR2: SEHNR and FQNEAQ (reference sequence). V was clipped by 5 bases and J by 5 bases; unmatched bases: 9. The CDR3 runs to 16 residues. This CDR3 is CASSAMDRGVNEKLFF. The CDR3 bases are TGTGCCAGCAGCGCTATGGACAGGGGAGTGAATGAAAAACTGTTTTTT.